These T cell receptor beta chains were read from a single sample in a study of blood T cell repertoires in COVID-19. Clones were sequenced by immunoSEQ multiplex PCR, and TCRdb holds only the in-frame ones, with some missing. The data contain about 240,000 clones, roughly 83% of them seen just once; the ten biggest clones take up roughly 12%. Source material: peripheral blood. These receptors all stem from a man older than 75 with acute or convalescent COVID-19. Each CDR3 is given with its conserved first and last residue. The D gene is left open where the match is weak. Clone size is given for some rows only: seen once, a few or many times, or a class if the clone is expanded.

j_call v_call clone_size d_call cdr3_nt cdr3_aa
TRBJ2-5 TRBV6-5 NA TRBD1 TGTGCCAGCAGACCCCCGGGACAGGGATCCCAGACCCAGTACTTC CASRPPGQGSQTQYF
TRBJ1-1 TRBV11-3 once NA TGTGCCAGCAGCTTAGATAGGGAACAGGAGAACACTGAAGCTTTCTTT CASSLDREQENTEAFF
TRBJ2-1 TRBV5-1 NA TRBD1 TGCGCCAGCAGCATCCCGGGACAGACCAGGGGGACCTACAATGAGCAGTTCTTC CASSIPGQTRGTYNEQFF
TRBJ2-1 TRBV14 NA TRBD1 TGTGCCAGCAGCCACTTGGACAGGGGTCGGAATGAGCAGTTCTTC CASSHLDRGRNEQFF
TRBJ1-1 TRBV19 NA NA TGTGCCAGTAGTTTAGGGAGGCCCAACACTGAAGCTTTCTTT CASSLGRPNTEAFF
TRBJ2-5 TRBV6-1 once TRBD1 TGTGCCAGCAGTGTCGGCGACAGGGGGCAAGGTGAGACCCAGTACTTC CASSVGDRGQGETQYF
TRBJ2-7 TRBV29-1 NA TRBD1 TGCAGCGTGGGGACAGGGTCAAGCGAGCAGTACTTC CSVGTGSSEQYF
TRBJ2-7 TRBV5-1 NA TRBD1 TGCGCCAGCAGATGGGGGACAGGGGCCTCCTACGAGCAGTACTTC CASRWGTGASYEQYF
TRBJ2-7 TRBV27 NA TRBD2 TGTGCCAGCAGTACGGGACTAGCGGGAGCGCACCCGTACTTC CASSTGLAGAHPYF
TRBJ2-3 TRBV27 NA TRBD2 TGTGCCAGCAGACTAGCGGGAGAACCTTCGGATACGCAGTATTTT CASRLAGEPSDTQYF
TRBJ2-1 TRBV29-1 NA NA TGCAGCGTTCTCCCCCCAGGGGCTGAGCAGTTCTTC CSVLPPGAEQFF
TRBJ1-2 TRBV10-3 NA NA TGTGCCATCAGTGAAAGAAATTGGCAGGGATCGGATGGCTACACCTTC CAISERNWQGSDGYTF
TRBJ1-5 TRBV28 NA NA TGTGCCAGCAGTTTAGGAGAAGGTAGGACAGAAGGATATCAGCCCCAGCATTTT CASSLGEGRTEGYQPQHF
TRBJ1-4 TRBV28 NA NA TGTGCCAGCAGTTTAGGGCAGGGCGGTCTTGAAAAACTGTTTTTT CASSLGQGGLEKLFF
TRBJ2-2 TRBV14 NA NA TGTGCCAGCAGCCTATCGGGACAACCGAACACCGGGGAGCTGTTTTTT CASSLSGQPNTGELFF
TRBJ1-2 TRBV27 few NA TGTGCCAGCAGCACCAGTAACAACTATGGCTACACCTTC CASSTSNNYGYTF
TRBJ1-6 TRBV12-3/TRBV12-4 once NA TGTGCCAGCAGTTTGGCGGCTAATTCACCCCTCCACTTT CASSLAANSPLHF
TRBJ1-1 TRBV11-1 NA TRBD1 TGTGCCAGCAGCTTGCCCCAGGGGGCCACTGAAGCTTTCTTT CASSLPQGATEAFF
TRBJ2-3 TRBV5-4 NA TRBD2 TGTGCCAGCAGCTTGCTTAGCGGGACGGGGACAGATACGCAGTATTTT CASSLLSGTGTDTQYF
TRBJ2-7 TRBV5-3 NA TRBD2 TGTGCCAGAAGCTTGAGCGGGGGGAACTGGAGCGGGAGATCCTACGAGCAGTACTTC CARSLSGGNWSGRSYEQYF
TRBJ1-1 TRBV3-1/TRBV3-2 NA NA TGTGCCAGCAGCCAAGGGGCGCCGAACACTGAAGCTTTCTTT CASSQGAPNTEAFF
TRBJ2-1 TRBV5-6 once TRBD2 TGTGCCAGCAGTACCGGGACTAGCGGGAGTGGGGTCGGCTACAATGAGCAGTTCTTC CASSTGTSGSGVGYNEQFF
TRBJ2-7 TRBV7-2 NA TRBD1 TGTGCCAGCAGCTTAGACAGGGGTTTTTCCTACGAGCAGTACTTC CASSLDRGFSYEQYF
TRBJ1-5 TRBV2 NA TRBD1 TGTGCCAGCAGCAAGGACAGGGTCAATCAGCCCCAGCATTTT CASSKDRVNQPQHF
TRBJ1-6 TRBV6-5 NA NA TGTGCCACCCAGAGCCCTTCTAGCAATTCACCCCTCCACTTT CATQSPSSNSPLHF
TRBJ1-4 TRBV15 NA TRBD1 TGTGCCACCAGCAGAGAACGCAGGGGGGCACTTGAAAAACTGTTTTTT CATSRERRGALEKLFF
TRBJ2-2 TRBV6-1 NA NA TGTGCCAGCAGTGAGGGGGCCAGGGTCGGGGAGCTGTTTTTT CASSEGARVGELFF
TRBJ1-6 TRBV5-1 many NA TGCGCCAGCAGCTTGGCCACGCAGGTAGGGGCTTCACCCCTCCACTTT CASSLATQVGASPLHF
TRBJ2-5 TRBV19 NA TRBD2 TGTGCCAGTAGTTTACTAGCGGGGGGGCCGCTAGAGACCCAGTACTTC CASSLLAGGPLETQYF
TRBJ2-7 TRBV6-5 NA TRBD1 TGTGCCAGCAGCCCCTGGGGGACAGGGGGCTACGAGCAGTACTTC CASSPWGTGGYEQYF
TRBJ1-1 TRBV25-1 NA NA TGTGCCAGCAGTGAGGGGTCCCAGGGGCGGAACACTGAAGCTTTCTTT CASSEGSQGRNTEAFF
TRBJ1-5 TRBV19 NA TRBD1 TGTGCCAGTAGTATTGTGACAGGGAATAGCAATCAGCCCCAGCATTTT CASSIVTGNSNQPQHF
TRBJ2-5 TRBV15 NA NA TGTGCCACCAGCCCGACCCCCAGGGGGGAGCAGACCCAGTACTTC CATSPTPRGEQTQYF
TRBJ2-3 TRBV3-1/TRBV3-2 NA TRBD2 TGTGCCAGCAGCCAAGATCCGGGGGGAACAGATACGCAGTATTTT CASSQDPGGTDTQYF
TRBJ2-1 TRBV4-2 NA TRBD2 TGTGCCAGCAGCCAAGATACGCGGGGACTAGCGGGGGGGCCTCGGGGCAATGAGCAGTTCTTC CASSQDTRGLAGGPRGNEQFF
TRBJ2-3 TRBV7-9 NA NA TGTGCCAGCAGCTTAGACGGGGTAACCACAGATACGCAGTATTTT CASSLDGVTTDTQYF
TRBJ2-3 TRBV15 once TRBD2 TGTGCCACCAGCAGAGAAATAGCGGGAGGGCCAAGAGATACGCAGTATTTT CATSREIAGGPRDTQYF
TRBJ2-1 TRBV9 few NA TGTGCCAGCAGCGTAGCTCCCGAAGGGGGTGAGCAGTTCTTC CASSVAPEGGEQFF
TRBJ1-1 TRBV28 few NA TGTGCCAGCAGTTTAGGTATGTCAGGGCCAATTGAAGCTTTCTTT CASSLGMSGPIEAFF
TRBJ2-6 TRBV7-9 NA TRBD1 TGTGCCAGCAGCTCCTCGGGACAGGGGGCTACTGGGGCCAACGTCCTGACTTTC CASSSSGQGATGANVLTF
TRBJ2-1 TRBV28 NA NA TGTGCCAGCAGGTCCCTCCTTGAGCAGTTCTTC CASRSLLEQFF
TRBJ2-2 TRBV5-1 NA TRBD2 TGCGCCAGCACCTATCCTACTTTAGCGGGGTCCGGGGAGCTGTTTTTT CASTYPTLAGSGELFF
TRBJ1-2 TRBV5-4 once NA TGTGCCAGCAGCTTGGCAGGACGGACTTCACATGGCTACACCTTC CASSLAGRTSHGYTF
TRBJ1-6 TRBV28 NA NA TGTGCCAGCAGAAACTACGGGGTTAAGGATTCACCCCTCCACTTT CASRNYGVKDSPLHF
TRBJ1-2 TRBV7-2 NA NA TGTGCCAGCAGCGGGAGGGGGAACTATGGCTACACCTTC CASSGRGNYGYTF
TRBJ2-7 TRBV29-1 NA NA TGCAGCGTTGAAGACAGCTACGAGCAGTACTTC CSVEDSYEQYF
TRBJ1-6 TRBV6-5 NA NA TGTGCCAGCAGTTACGGCTGGACAGTTAATTCACCCCTCCACTTT CASSYGWTVNSPLHF
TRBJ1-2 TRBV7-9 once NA TGTGCCAGCAGCTTAGAACCCGGGTCCGGCTACACCTTC CASSLEPGSGYTF
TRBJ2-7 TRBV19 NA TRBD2 TGTGCCAGTAGTATAGTCCGGGGGGGAGCGGGAGCTGAGCAGTACTTC CASSIVRGGAGAEQYF
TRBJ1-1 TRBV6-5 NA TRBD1 TGTGCCAGCAGAATTCGGACAGGGATGAACACTGAAGCTTTCTTT CASRIRTGMNTEAFF